What follows describes a single T cell receptor (beta chain). Its specificity is not known. This entry belongs to a study of shared clonotypes between healthy human individuals. General observations from the study: Rarefaction showed sorted-subset sequencing was incomplete despite large depth.

Naive CD8 cells comprised CD45RO-negative, CCR7-positively selected cells, excluding terminally differentiated effector memory CD45RA+ cells. Germline lookup yields CDR1 MNHEY and CDR2 SVGAGI. With V trimmed by 6 bases and J by 6 bases, 10 bases remained unmatched. This CDR3 is 15 amino acids long. Study processing details: With immunoSEQ giving junction-only sequences and no quality scores, filtering differed. Sequencing was performed with immunoSEQ multiplex PCR; in TCRdb, only in-frame clones are kept and a portion is missing. That table is the source of V, J and clone size, and D and trimming were worked out from the DNA. The data contain some 2.1 million clones, about 94% of them seen just once; the ten biggest clones take up approximately 1.6%.

Material for sequencing was naive CD8+ T cells from PBMCs. This sequence was found in a young man in good health. Some clones in this sample may be carry-over from other donors' samples. The J gene is TRBJ1-2, the V gene TRBV6-5, with 10 nucleotides matching TRBD1. This CDR3 is CASRGTGDLYNGYTF. DNA of the CDR3: TGTGCCAGCAGGGGGACAGGGGATCTGTATAATGGCTACACCTTC.